This T cell receptor beta chain was retrieved from a study of metastatic and nonmetastatic thyroid tumors. As for the study in general: It was across blood and tumor or nodule tissue from malignant and benign thyroid patients that repertoires were compared.

CDR3 length: 11 residues. In germline, CDR1 is ENHRY, CDR2 SYGVKD. V dropped 8 bases and J dropped 3; count of bases not matched to a gene: 0. All patients reached thyroid surgery having received no treatment beforehand. This clone was recorded a few times. TCRdb re-processed the PCR reads through MiXCR. This sample has 40,000 or so clones, with roughly a fifth found just once. The clonotype comes from a female donor with papillary thyroid cancer or a benign thyroid nodule (not recorded which). Some clones in this sample may be carry-over from other donors' samples. Sequenced material: blood. This sequence joins TRBV10-3 and TRBJ2-7, with TRBD2 matching over 8 bases. The CDR3 DNA sequence: TGTGCCATCGCGGGGGGCTACGAGCAGTACTTC. This codes for CAIAGGYEQYF.